These 14 T cell receptor beta chains were sequenced from one sample in a study of blood T cells in healthy people across ages. Next came a second PCR, run for about 7 to 12 cycles, which used a sample-barcoded 5' primer along with a J-beta primer mix. TCRdb independently ran MiXCR on the 5' RACE reads; one entry per CDR3 protein. The sample contains about 1,800,000 distinct CDR3 sequences, 28% of which appear only once. Sequenced sample: blood. These receptors all come from a woman in her twenties or thirties in good health.

Worth noting for this clonotype: No conserved phenylalanine or tryptophan is present at the end of the CDR3, so a read error is the likely explanation. The chain uses TRBV18 and TRBJ1-5; tentative D call: TRBD1 (5 bases). This CDR3 is 15 amino acids long. V lost 6 bases and J lost 2, with 14 bases in between. Germline V gene sequence: CDR1 KGHSH, CDR2 LQKENI. This CDR3 is CASSDQGLGNQPQHC. The CDR3 coding sequence is TGTGCCAGCTCTGACCAGGGACTTGGCAATCAGCCCCAGCATTGT.

This clonotype was counted a few times. The chain uses TRBV30 and TRBJ1-1; D gene ambiguous. Trimming took 3 bases from V and 2 from J, leaving 10 bases between them. Germline assignment: CDR1 GTSNPN and CDR2 SVGIG (reference sequence). The CDR3 extends over 13 amino acids. CDR3 sequence: CAWRGWVNTEAFF. CDR3 DNA: TGTGCCTGGAGGGGGTGGGTCAACACTGAAGCTTTCTTT.

The genes are TRBV29-1 and TRBJ2-5; possible D gene TRBD1, 6 bases. CDR3 size: 14 residues. Germline loops: CDR1 SQVTM, CDR2 ANQGSEA. V shed 7 bases and J shed 1 base, with 16 bases lying between them. In nucleotides, the CDR3 is TGCAGCGGATCCGGGACATCGGGCCAAGAGACCCAGTACTTC. It codes for CSGSGTSGQETQYF.

There are many counts of this clonotype. The chain employs TRBV4-1 and TRBJ2-5; D is unresolved. CDR1 is MGHRA, CDR2 YSYEKL, per germline. CDR3 length: 15 residues. The V end was cut by 1 base, the J end by 2 bases, with 11 bases between. This CDR3 is CASSQVYGMQETQYF. DNA for the CDR3: TGCGCCAGCAGCCAAGTATACGGAATGCAAGAGACCCAGTACTTC.

Ten or more counts support this clonotype. The rearrangement joins TRBV7-2 to TRBJ2-5; D is uncertain. From germline, CDR1 is SGHTA and CDR2 FQGNSA. The CDR3 covers 13 residues. Trimming pared 1 base from V and 5 bases from J, leaving 8 bases between. The CDR3 region is CASSLGFTETQYF. In DNA, the CDR3 is TGTGCCAGCAGCTTAGGGTTTACGGAGACCCAGTACTTC.

This clonotype has at least ten counts. The V call is TRBV12-3 or TRBV12-4, the J call TRBJ1-2; perhaps TRBD1 as D (5 bases). The CDR3 sequence is 12 residues long. The V and J ends lost 4 bases and 8 bases respectively, with 11 bases between them. The CDR3: CASSSPQGGYTF. In DNA, the CDR3 is TGTGCCAGCAGTTCACCGCAGGGCGGCTACACCTTC.

V usage is TRBV19 and J usage is TRBJ2-7; D is perhaps TRBD2 (6 bases). The J call is in doubt because the DNA end fits TRBJ2-5 better. CDR1 and CDR2 (germline): LNHDA, SQIVND (reference sequence). This CDR3 is 15 amino acids long. The CDR3 DNA reads TGTGCCAGTAGAAAGAGGGGAGGTTTAAGCGCGACCCAGTACTTC. Residues: CASRKRGGLSATQYF.

Details on this clonotype: A much larger clone sits a single nucleotide away, making a read error possible. The chain couples TRBV20-1 to TRBJ2-1, with D perhaps matching TRBD1 (6 bases). Per germline, CDR1 DFQATT and CDR2 SNEGSKA (reference sequence). The length of the CDR3 is 16 residues. This CDR3 is CGGRQAPGPARDEQFF. In DNA, the CDR3 is TGCGGCGGACGACAGGCCCCGGGACCAGCGAGGGATGAGCAGTTCTTC.

This chain connects TRBV20-1 to TRBJ2-4; D call uncertain. The CDR3 extends over 14 amino acids. From germline, CDR1 is DFQATT and CDR2 SNEGSKA (reference sequence). V lost 0 bases and J 15 bases, leaving 21 bases between the germline ends. This CDR3 is CSARDGQSPTVRYF. In DNA form, the CDR3 reads TGCAGTGCTAGAGATGGTCAGAGCCCTACTGTTCGGTACTTC.

This clonotype showed up just a few times. The V call is TRBV4-1, the J call TRBJ2-5; unclear D gene. The CDR3 totals 14 residues. V was cut by 3 bases and J by 3 bases, with 11 bases left in between. Per the germline V gene, CDR1 is MGHRA and CDR2 is YSYEKL. CDR3 coding DNA: TGCGCCAGCAGCCAGAGCCCTTACAAAGAGACCCAGTACTTC. This gives the protein CASSQSPYKETQYF.

This clonotype was detected only a few times. The rearrangement joins TRBV5-1 to TRBJ2-7; D is undetermined. V lost 0 bases and J 6 bases, leaving 13 bases between the germline ends. The CDR3 is made up of 14 amino acids. The germline V gene encodes CDR1 SGHRS and CDR2 YFSETQ. CDR3 amino acids: CASSLEDPGFEQYF. Here the CDR3 DNA reads TGCGCCAGCAGCTTGGAGGACCCTGGTTTCGAGCAGTACTTC.

Details on this clonotype: A much larger clonotype is one base distant, so this may be a read error. V and J are TRBV6-6 and TRBJ2-5; unclear D gene. V dropped 6 bases and J dropped 1 base, with 9 bases sitting between them. From germline, CDR1 is MNHNY and CDR2 SVGAGI (reference sequence). This CDR3 has 13 residues. In DNA form, the CDR3 reads TGTGCCAGCAGGTACGAGCGCCAAGAGACCCAGTACTTC. This translates into CASRYERQETQYF.

This clonotype was detected only a few times. The genes are TRBV2 and TRBJ1-2; the D is unclear. The CDR3 covers 13 residues. In germline, CDR1 is SNHLY, CDR2 FYNNEI. V was clipped by 3 bases and J by 1 base, with 6 bases between them. Written as DNA, the CDR3 is TGTGCCAGCAGTGATAACAGTAACTATGGCTACACCTTC. Encoded protein: CASSDNSNYGYTF.

V and J are TRBV7-2 and TRBJ2-1; possibly TRBD1 or TRBD2 for D (6 bases each). The germline CDR1 and CDR2 sequences are SGHTA and FQGNSA. The CDR3 is 17 amino acids. V shed 5 bases and J shed 4 bases, with 21 bases lying between them. As DNA, the CDR3 is TGTGCCAGCAGCCCCCGTTGGAGGGGGGATGGGTACAATGAGCAGTTCTTC. Encoded protein: CASSPRWRGDGYNEQFF.